The subject of this entry is one T cell receptor (beta chain). Its specificity is unknown. The data originate from a study of shared clonotypes between healthy human individuals. Whole-study results and caveats: The authors expected sequencing depth to affect clonotype sharing among donors. Several donors shared about 4.8% of their naive CD4 clonotypes.

The CDR3 is 15 residues long. Germline values: CDR1 LGHNA, CDR2 YSLEER. V was pared by 0 bases and J by 3 bases, with 12 bases between. CD45RO-negative, CCR7-selected cells formed the naive CD8 fraction, which excluded terminally differentiated effector memory CD45RA+ cells. Adult Caucasians living in Nashville, Tennessee made up all of the donors. Data came from immunoSEQ multiplex PCR; TCRdb stores just in-frame clones and leaves some out. The sample has about 2.1 million clones; around 93% are singletons. V usage is TRBV4-3 and J usage is TRBJ2-7; no clear D. The TCR sequence derives from a man aged 18 to 30 in good health. Some clones in this sample may be carry-over from other donors' samples. Sequencing input: naive CD8+ T cells from PBMCs. The CDR3 DNA reads as TGCGCCAGCAGCCAAGACCGAGCATTTTACTACGAGCAGTACTTC. Translated: CASSQDRAFYYEQYF.